The clone carrying this T cell receptor (beta chain) was recorded at least ten times. What it binds is unknown. Multiplex PCR with BIOMED2 TRB-A/B primer pools amplified TRB rearrangements. TCRdb redid the calling of the multiplex PCR reads with MiXCR, one entry per CDR3 protein. The data hold 20,000 to 25,000 distinct CDR3 sequences, with about 31% observed a single time. The record originates from a study of T and B cells in COVID-19 patients. About the research overall: COVID-19 patients gave peripheral blood either during active infection or after recovery.

Blood genomic DNA input for TRB amplification was 250-500 ng. Study-level findings and limits: Early severe-case samples and blood from mildly ill patients during symptoms were in short supply. In COVID-19 patients, T cell receptor beta variable and joining gene use was reportedly strongly skewed. Highly clonal in active COVID-19, TRB repertoires exceeded healthy-donor diversity and richness at recovery.

This receptor was obtained from a human donor who had recovered from COVID-19. The specimen was blood.

The CDR3 loop reads CASSDVRVSAPLHF. CDR3 in DNA: TGTGCCAGCAGCGACGTCAGGGTCTCGGCACCCCTCCACTTT. This rearrangement joins TRBV13 to TRBJ1-6; tentative D call: TRBD1 (5 bases). The length of the CDR3 is 14 residues. V lost 5 bases to trimming and J lost 11 bases, with 16 bases between them. Germline V gene data show CDR1 as PRHDT and CDR2 as FYEKMQ (reference sequence).